The 17 T cell receptor beta chains presented below share a single source sample, sequenced in a study of blood T cell repertoires in COVID-19. The data were produced by immunoSEQ multiplex PCR, yet TCRdb's version contains in-frame clones alone and is incomplete. The sample includes around 380,000 clones, about 80% of them seen just once. Sequenced sample: peripheral blood. Every receptor here comes from a human donor with acute or convalescent COVID-19. The donor label of this sample is uncertain.

This chain uses TRBV7-9 with TRBJ2-4; 14 bases match TRBD2. CDR1 SEHNR and CDR2 FQNEAQ come from the germline V gene (reference sequence). The CDR3 totals 19 residues. V was clipped by 5 bases and J by 1 base; unmatched bases: 10. The CDR3 here is CASSRDGTSGSRAKNIQYF. In DNA form, the CDR3 reads TGTGCCAGCAGCCGAGACGGGACTAGCGGGAGTCGGGCCAAAAACATTCAGTACTTC.

The chain links TRBV5-1 to TRBJ2-1; TRBD2 is a possible D gene (6 bases). The CDR3 loop spans 14 amino acids. CDR1 is SGHRS and CDR2 is YFSETQ in the germline V gene. Trimming removed 4 bases from V and 4 bases from J, with 12 bases in between. The CDR3 loop is CASSLARGYNEQFF. The CDR3 region has the DNA TGCGCCAGCAGCCTCGCGCGGGGATACAATGAGCAGTTCTTC.

The chain combines TRBV18 with TRBJ1-1; 7 bases line up with TRBD1. V trimming: 3 bases; J trimming: 7 bases; junction bases outside the gene matches: 2. Germline lookup yields CDR1 KGHSH and CDR2 LQKENI. This CDR3 has 12 amino acids. The CDR3 DNA is TGTGCCAGCTCACCGGGACAGTATGAAGCTTTCTTT. Encoded protein: CASSPGQYEAFF. The whole variable domain, filled in from reference TRBV18 and TRBJ1-1, reads NAGVMQNPRHLVRRRGQEARLRCSPMKGHSHVYWYRQLPEEGLKFMVYLQKENIIDESGMPKERFSAEFPKEGPSILRIQQVVRGDSAAYFCASSPGQYEAFFGQGTRLTVV.

In its sample, this clone was seen a few times. The chain employs TRBV2 and TRBJ1-4; 7 bases fit TRBD1. V was clipped by 6 bases and J by 3 bases; unmatched bases: 7. The CDR3 has 15 amino acids. Germline V gene lookup returns CDR1 SNHLY and CDR2 FYNNEI. CDR3 sequence: CASRGTGTANEKLFF. DNA for the CDR3: TGTGCCAGCAGAGGAACCGGGACAGCTAATGAAAAACTGTTTTTT.

This clone came up once. The V gene is TRBV5-6, the J gene TRBJ1-2, with a weak D call TRBD1 (6 bases). The V end was cut by 4 bases, the J end by 4 bases, with 14 bases between. The CDR3 spans 14 residues. In germline, CDR1 is SGHDT, CDR2 YYEEEE. CDR3 sequence: CASSRDTSLYGYTF. As DNA, the CDR3 is TGTGCCAGCAGCCGGGACACCAGTCTCTATGGCTACACCTTC. The full variable domain, rest sourced from reference TRBV5-6 and TRBJ1-2, is DAGVTQSPTHLIKTRGQQVTLRCSPKSGHDTVSWYQQALGQGPQFIFQYYEEEERQRGNFPDRFSGHQFPNYSSELNVNALLLGDSALYLCASSRDTSLYGYTFGSGTRLTVV.

In this sample, this clone turned up once. J is TRBJ2-1 and V is TRBV7-2; 13 nucleotides match TRBD2. The length of the CDR3 is 16 residues. The J segment lost 6 bases and the V segment lost 1 base, leaving 3 bases of the junction unmatched. Germline CDR1 SGHTA, CDR2 FQGNSA. As DNA, the CDR3 is TGTGCCAGCAGCTTAGGGACTAGCGGGGGAGCCAATGAGCAGTTCTTC. Translation: CASSLGTSGGANEQFF.

This rearrangement joins TRBV11-2 to TRBJ2-1; 11 positions match TRBD2. Germline V gene data show CDR1 as SGHAT and CDR2 as FQNNGV. V lost 2 bases, J lost 4 bases, and 1 base stayed unmatched. The CDR3 contains 15 residues. The CDR3 bases are TGTGCCAGCAGCTTAACTAGCGGGGGATACAATGAGCAGTTCTTC. Translating it yields CASSLTSGGYNEQFF. Supplemented by reference TRBV11-2 and TRBJ2-1, the full variable domain reads EAGVAQSPRYKIIEKRQSVAFWCNPISGHATLYWYQQILGQGPKLLIQFQNNGVVDDSQLPKDRFSAERLKGVDSTLKIQPAKLEDSAVYLCASSLTSGGYNEQFFGPGTRLTVL.

The rearrangement joins TRBV30 to TRBJ1-1; D possibly corresponds to TRBD1 (5 bases). Trimming pared 3 bases from V and 1 base from J, leaving 9 bases between. Germline V gene data show CDR1 as GTSNPN and CDR2 as SVGIG (reference sequence). The CDR3 loop spans 13 amino acids. The CDR3 DNA is TGTGCCTGGAGGGTGACAGCGAACACTGAAGCTTTCTTT. Amino acids: CAWRVTANTEAFF.

CDR3 DNA: TGTGCCAGCAGCTCCTCGGGACAGTCCTATCAGCCCCAGCATTTT. It encodes CASSSSGQSYQPQHF. The chain joins TRBV7-9 to TRBJ1-5; 7 nucleotides line up with TRBD1. V lost 4 bases and J lost 5; bases outside the gene matches: 8. This CDR3 region has 15 residues. CDR1 and CDR2 (germline): SEHNR, FQNEAQ (reference sequence).

The chain recombines TRBV27 with TRBJ2-1; the D gene is possibly TRBD2 (5 bases). The CDR3 contains 16 residues. Trimming shortened V by 2 bases and J by 7 bases, and 18 bases separated the two germline ends. Germline V gives CDR1 MNHEY, CDR2 SMNVEV (reference sequence). CDR3 DNA sequence: TGTGCCAGCAGTTTAGGACTCCTTACCCTTCGGAATGAGCAGTTCTTC. Amino acids: CASSLGLLTLRNEQFF.

V gene TRBV24-1 combines with J gene TRBJ2-1; 8 bases map to TRBD1. V shed 5 bases, J shed 5 bases, and the junction held 16 bases outside the gene matches. Germline assignment: CDR1 KGHDR and CDR2 SFDVKD. The CDR3 covers 18 residues. The CDR3 DNA is TGTGCCACCAGTGTTTTCGGAGATCCACGGACAGGGAACAATGAGCAGTTCTTC. Its translation is CATSVFGDPRTGNNEQFF.

The V gene is TRBV2, the J gene TRBJ2-3, with TRBD2 as a possible D gene (5 bases). The germline CDR1 and CDR2 sequences are SNHLY and FYNNEI. V lost 4 bases to trimming and J lost 4 bases, with 18 bases between them. This CDR3 spans 16 amino acids. The CDR3: CASSGSSGAPADTQYF. CDR3 DNA: TGTGCCAGCAGTGGTTCGAGCGGTGCCCCCGCAGATACGCAGTATTTT.

Details on this clone: The same CDR3 can be traced to other DNA sequences in this sample. V is TRBV20-1 and J is TRBJ2-1; the D is unclear. The germline CDR1 and CDR2 sequences are DFQATT and SNEGSKA (reference sequence). This CDR3 contains 11 residues. Trimming shortened V by 5 bases and J by 9 bases, and 11 bases separated the two germline ends. CDR3 in amino acids: CSAPSRGEQFF. CDR3 sequence (DNA): TGCAGTGCTCCTTCTAGAGGTGAGCAGTTCTTC.

CDR3 nucleotides: TGTGCCAGCCTGGCCCCCGGGACTAGCGGGGCCCAGAGCTCCTACGAGCAGTACTTC. Its translation is CASLAPGTSGAQSSYEQYF. The chain recombines TRBV28 with TRBJ2-7; 13 positions agree with TRBD2. The CDR3 is made up of 19 amino acids. V lost 8 bases and J lost 0; bases outside the gene matches: 16. Germline V gene sequence: CDR1 MDHEN, CDR2 SYDVKM.

The CDR3 is CASSPPTVNTEAFF. The CDR3 nucleotides read TGTGCCAGCAGCCCCCCGACAGTGAACACTGAAGCTTTCTTT. The chain is built from TRBV5-6 and TRBJ1-1; D may be TRBD1 (5 bases). CDR1 is SGHDT, CDR2 YYEEEE, per germline. V lost 4 bases, J lost 0 bases, and 10 bases lay in between. The CDR3 is made up of 14 amino acids.

The gene calls are TRBV7-9 and TRBJ1-1; TRBD1 might be the D (5 bases). Germline CDR1 SEHNR, CDR2 FQNEAQ (reference sequence). This CDR3 comprises 12 residues. V lost 4 bases to trimming and J lost 2 bases, with 5 bases between them. CDR3 region: CASSWGNTEAFF. The CDR3 DNA follows: TGTGCCAGCAGCTGGGGCAACACTGAAGCTTTCTTT.

CDR3 DNA: TGTGCCAGCAGCTTCGGCGGAGCCTACGAGCAGTACTTC. Translated: CASSFGGAYEQYF. The V gene is TRBV11-2, the J gene TRBJ2-7; no definite D call. Germline V gene data show CDR1 as SGHAT and CDR2 as FQNNGV. V lost 3 bases and J 2 bases, leaving 8 bases between the germline ends. The CDR3 runs 13 residues. Combining the CDR3 with reference TRBV11-2 and TRBJ2-7 gives the whole variable domain EAGVAQSPRYKIIEKRQSVAFWCNPISGHATLYWYQQILGQGPKLLIQFQNNGVVDDSQLPKDRFSAERLKGVDSTLKIQPAKLEDSAVYLCASSFGGAYEQYFGPGTRLTVT.